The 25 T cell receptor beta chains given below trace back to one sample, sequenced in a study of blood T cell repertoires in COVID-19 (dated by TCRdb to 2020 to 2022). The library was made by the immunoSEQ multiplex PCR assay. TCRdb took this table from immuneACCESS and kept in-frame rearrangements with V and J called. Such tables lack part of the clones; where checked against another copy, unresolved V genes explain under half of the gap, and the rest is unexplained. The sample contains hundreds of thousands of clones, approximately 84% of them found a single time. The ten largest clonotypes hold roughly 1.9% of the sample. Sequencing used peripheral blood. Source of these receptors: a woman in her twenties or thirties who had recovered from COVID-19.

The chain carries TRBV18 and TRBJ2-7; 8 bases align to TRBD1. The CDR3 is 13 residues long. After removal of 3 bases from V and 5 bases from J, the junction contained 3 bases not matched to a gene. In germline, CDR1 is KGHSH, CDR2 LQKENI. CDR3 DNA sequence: TGTGCCAGCTCACCCCCGACAGGGGACGAGCAGTACTTC. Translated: CASSPPTGDEQYF. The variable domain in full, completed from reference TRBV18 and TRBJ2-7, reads NAGVMQNPRHLVRRRGQEARLRCSPMKGHSHVYWYRQLPEEGLKFMVYLQKENIIDESGMPKERFSAEFPKEGPSILRIQQVVRGDSAAYFCASSPPTGDEQYFGPGTRLTVT.

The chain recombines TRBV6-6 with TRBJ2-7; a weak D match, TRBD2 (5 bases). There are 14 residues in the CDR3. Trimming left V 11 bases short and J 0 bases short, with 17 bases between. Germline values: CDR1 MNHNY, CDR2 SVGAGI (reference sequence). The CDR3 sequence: CAATGSLGSYEQYF. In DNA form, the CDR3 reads TGTGCCGCTACTGGGAGCTTGGGCTCCTACGAGCAGTACTTC.

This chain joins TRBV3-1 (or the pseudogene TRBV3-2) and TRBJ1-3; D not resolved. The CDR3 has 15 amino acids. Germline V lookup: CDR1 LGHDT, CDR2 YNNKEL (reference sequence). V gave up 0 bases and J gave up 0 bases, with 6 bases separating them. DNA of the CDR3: TGTGCCAGCAGCCAAGAGCGTAGCTCTGGAAACACCATATATTTT. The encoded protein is CASSQERSSGNTIYF.

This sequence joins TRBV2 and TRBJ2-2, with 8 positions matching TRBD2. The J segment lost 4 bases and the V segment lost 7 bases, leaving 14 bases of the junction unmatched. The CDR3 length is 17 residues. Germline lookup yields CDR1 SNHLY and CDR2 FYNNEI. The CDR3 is CASTVGGLASSTGELFF. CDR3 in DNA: TGTGCCAGCACCGTCGGCGGACTAGCTTCGAGCACCGGGGAGCTGTTTTTT.

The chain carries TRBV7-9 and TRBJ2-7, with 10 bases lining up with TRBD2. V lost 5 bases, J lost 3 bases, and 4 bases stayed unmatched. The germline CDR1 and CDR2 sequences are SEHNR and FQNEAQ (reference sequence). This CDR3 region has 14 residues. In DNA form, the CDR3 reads TGTGCCAGCAGCCCGACTAGCGGGCGCTACGAGCAGTACTTC. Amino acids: CASSPTSGRYEQYF.

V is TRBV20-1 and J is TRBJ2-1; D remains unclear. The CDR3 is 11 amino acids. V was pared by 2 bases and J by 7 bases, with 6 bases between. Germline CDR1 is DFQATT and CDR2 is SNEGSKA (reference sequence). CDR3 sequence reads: CSARRSNEQFF. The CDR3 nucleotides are TGCAGTGCTAGACGGTCTAATGAGCAGTTCTTC.

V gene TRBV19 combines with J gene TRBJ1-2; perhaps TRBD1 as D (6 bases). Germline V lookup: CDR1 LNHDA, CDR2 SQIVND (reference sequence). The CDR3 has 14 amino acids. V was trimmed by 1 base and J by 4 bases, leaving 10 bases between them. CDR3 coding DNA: TGTGCCAGTAGTATAGTCTGGACAGCCTATGGCTACACCTTC. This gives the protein CASSIVWTAYGYTF.

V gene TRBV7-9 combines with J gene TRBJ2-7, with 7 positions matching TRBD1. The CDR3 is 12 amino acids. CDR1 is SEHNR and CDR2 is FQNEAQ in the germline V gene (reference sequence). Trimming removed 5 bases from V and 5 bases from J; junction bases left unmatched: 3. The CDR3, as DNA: TGTGCCAGCAGCCTGACAGGGAACGAGCAGTACTTC. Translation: CASSLTGNEQYF.

The CDR3 sequence: CSGGSLSYNEQFF. The CDR3 DNA reads TGCAGCGGGGGAAGCCTCTCCTACAATGAGCAGTTCTTC. This chain connects TRBV29-1 to TRBJ2-1; D uncertain. Germline CDR1 reads SQVTM; CDR2 reads ANQGSEA. V dropped 7 bases and J dropped 0 bases, with 10 bases sitting between them. This CDR3 is built from 13 residues.

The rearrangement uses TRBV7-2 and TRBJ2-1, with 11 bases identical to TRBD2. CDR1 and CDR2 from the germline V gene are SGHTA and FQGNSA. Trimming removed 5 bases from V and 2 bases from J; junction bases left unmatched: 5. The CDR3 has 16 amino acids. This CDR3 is CASSPGLAEPYNEQFF. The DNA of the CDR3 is TGTGCCAGCAGCCCGGGACTAGCGGAACCCTACAATGAGCAGTTCTTC.

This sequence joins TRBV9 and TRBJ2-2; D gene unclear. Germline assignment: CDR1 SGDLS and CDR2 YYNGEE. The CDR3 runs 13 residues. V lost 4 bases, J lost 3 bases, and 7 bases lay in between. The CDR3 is CASSPSDTGELFF. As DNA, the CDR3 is TGTGCCAGCAGCCCATCGGACACCGGGGAGCTGTTTTTT.

CDR3 residues: CASSDYRDSGNTIYF. The DNA of the CDR3 is TGTGCCAGCAGCGACTACAGGGATTCTGGAAACACCATATATTTT. The chain is built from TRBV5-4 and TRBJ1-3; D is perhaps TRBD1 (6 bases). The CDR3 spans 15 residues. Germline V CDR1 and CDR2: SGHNT, YYREEE (reference sequence). V lost 4 bases, J lost 1 base, and 12 bases lay in between.

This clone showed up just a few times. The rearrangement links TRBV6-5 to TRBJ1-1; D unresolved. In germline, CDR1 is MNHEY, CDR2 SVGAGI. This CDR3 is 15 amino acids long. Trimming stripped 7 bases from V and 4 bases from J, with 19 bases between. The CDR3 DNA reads TGTGCCAGCACACTAAATGGAGGAGTCGGCACTGAAGCTTTCTTT. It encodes CASTLNGGVGTEAFF.

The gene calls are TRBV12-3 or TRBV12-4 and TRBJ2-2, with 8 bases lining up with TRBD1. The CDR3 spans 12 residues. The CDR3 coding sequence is TGTGTGGCAGGGGGCATCTCCGGGGAGCTGTTTTTT. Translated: CVAGGISGELFF.

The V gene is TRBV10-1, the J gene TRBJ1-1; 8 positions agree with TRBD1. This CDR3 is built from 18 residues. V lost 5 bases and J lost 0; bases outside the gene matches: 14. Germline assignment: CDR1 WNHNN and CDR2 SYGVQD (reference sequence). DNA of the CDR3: TGCGCCAGCAGTAGGTTCCCCAGGGGGCAAGGAATGAACACTGAAGCTTTCTTT. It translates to CASSRFPRGQGMNTEAFF.

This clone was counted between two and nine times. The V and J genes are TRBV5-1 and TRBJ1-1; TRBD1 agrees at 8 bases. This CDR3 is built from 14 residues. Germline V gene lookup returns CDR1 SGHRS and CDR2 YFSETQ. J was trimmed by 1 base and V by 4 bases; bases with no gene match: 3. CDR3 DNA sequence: TGCGCCAGCAGCCCCCAGGGGGCGAACACTGAAGCTTTCTTT. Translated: CASSPQGANTEAFF.

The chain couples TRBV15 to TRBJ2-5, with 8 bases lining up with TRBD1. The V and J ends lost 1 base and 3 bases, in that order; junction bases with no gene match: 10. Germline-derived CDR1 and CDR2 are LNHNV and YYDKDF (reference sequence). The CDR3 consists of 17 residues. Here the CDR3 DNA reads TGTGCCACCAGCAGAGGGGCAGGGGGCAGGGGAAAAGAGACCCAGTACTTC. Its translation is CATSRGAGGRGKETQYF.

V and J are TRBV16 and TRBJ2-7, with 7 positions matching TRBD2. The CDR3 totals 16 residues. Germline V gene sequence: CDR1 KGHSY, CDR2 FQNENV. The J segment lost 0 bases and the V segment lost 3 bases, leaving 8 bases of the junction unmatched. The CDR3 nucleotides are TGTGCCAGCAGCCATCCAGCGGGACCGAGCTCCTACGAGCAGTACTTC. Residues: CASSHPAGPSSYEQYF.

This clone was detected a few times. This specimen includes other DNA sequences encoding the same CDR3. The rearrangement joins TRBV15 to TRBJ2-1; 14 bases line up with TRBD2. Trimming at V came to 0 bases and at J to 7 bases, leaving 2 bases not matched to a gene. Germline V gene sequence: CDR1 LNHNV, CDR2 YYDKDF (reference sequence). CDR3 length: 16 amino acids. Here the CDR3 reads CATSRERLAGGNEQFF. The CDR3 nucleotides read TGTGCCACCAGCAGAGAAAGACTAGCGGGAGGGAATGAGCAGTTCTTC.

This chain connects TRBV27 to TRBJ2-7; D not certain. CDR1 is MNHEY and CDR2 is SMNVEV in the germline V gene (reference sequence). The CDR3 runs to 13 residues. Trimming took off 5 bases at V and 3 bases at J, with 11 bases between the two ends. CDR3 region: CASSPRYYYEQYF. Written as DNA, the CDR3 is TGTGCCAGCAGTCCCCGTTACTACTACGAGCAGTACTTC.

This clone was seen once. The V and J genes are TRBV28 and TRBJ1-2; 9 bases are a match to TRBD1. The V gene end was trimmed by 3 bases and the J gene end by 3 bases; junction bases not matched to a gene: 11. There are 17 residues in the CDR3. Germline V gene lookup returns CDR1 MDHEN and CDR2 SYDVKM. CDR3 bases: TGTGCCAGCAGTTTGGGACAGGGAGGGTCTCAGCACTATGGCTACACCTTC. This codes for CASSLGQGGSQHYGYTF.

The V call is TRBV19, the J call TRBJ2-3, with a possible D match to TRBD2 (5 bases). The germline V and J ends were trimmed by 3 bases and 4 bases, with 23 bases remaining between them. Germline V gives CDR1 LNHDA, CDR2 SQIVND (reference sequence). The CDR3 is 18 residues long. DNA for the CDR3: TGTGCCAGTAGTATTGATGTACCGACGGGGAGAGCGGCAGATACGCAGTATTTT. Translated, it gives CASSIDVPTGRAADTQYF.

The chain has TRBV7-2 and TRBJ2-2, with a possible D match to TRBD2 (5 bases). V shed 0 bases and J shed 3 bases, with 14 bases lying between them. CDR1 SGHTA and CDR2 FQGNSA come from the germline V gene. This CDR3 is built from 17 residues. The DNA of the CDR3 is TGTGCCAGCAGCTTAGCGGTGGGGAGAAAGCACACCGGGGAGCTGTTTTTT. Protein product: CASSLAVGRKHTGELFF.

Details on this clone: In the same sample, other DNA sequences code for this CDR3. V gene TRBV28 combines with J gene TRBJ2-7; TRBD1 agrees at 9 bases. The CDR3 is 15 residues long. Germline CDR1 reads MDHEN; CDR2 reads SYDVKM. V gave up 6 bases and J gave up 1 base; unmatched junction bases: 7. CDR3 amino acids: CASSPPGQGSYEQYF. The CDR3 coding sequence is TGTGCCAGCAGCCCGCCGGGACAGGGATCCTACGAGCAGTACTTC.

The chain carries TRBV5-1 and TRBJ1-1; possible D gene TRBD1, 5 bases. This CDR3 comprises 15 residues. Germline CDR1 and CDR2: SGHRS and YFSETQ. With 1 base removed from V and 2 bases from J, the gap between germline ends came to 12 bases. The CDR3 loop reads CASSLQGQPNTEAFF. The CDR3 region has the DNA TGCGCCAGCAGCTTGCAAGGACAACCAAACACTGAAGCTTTCTTT.